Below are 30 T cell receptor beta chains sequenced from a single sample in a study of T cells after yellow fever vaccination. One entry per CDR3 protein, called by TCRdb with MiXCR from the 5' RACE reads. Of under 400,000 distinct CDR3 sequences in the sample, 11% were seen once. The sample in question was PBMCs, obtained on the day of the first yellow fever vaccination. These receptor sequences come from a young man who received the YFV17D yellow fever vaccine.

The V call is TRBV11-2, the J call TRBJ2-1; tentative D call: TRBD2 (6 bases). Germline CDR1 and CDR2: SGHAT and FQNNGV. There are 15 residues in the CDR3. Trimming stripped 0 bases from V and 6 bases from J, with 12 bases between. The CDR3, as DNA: TGTGCCAGCAGCTTAGATGCGGGGAATTTCAATGAGCAGTTCTTC. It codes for CASSLDAGNFNEQFF.

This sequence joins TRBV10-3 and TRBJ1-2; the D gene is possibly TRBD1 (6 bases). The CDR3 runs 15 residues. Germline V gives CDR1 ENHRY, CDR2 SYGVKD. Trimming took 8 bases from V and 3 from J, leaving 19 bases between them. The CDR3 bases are TGTGCCATCCCTCTTGCGGGGCAGGGGTACTATGGCTACACCTTC. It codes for CAIPLAGQGYYGYTF.

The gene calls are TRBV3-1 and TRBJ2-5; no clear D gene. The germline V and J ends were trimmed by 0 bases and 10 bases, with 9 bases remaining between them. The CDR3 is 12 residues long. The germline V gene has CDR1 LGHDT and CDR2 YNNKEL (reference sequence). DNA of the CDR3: TGTGCCAGCAGCCAAGATCTTGCAGGCCAGTACTTC. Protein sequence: CASSQDLAGQYF.

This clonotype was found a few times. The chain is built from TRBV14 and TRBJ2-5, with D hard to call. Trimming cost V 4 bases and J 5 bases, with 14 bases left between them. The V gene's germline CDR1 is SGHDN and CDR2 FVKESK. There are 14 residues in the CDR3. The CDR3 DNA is TGTGCCAGCAGCCCCGACAACCGGCGGGAGACCCAGTACTTC. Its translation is CASSPDNRRETQYF.

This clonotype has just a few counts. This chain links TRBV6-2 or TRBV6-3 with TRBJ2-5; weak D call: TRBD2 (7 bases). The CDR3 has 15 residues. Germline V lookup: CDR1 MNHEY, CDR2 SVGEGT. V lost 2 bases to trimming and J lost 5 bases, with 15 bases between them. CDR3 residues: CASSYEGGRRETQYF. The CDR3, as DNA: TGTGCCAGCAGTTACGAGGGGGGGCGGCGGGAGACCCAGTACTTC.

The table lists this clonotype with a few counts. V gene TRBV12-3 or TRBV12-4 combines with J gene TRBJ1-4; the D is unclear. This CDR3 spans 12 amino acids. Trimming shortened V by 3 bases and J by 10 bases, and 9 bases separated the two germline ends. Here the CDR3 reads CASSLIPGKLFF. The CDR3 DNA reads TGTGCCAGCAGTTTGATCCCGGGAAAACTGTTTTTT.

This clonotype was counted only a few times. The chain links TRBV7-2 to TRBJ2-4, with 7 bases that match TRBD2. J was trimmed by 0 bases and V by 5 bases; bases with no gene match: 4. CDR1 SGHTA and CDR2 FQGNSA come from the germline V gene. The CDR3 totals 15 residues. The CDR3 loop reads CASSLWGGAKNIQYF. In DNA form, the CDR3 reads TGTGCCAGCAGCCTCTGGGGGGGAGCCAAAAACATTCAGTACTTC.

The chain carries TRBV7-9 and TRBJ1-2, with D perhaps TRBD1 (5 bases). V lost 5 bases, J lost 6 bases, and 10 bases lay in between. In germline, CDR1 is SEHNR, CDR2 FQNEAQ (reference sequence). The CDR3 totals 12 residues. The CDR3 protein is CASSVSRDGYTF. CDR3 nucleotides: TGTGCCAGCAGCGTTAGCAGGGATGGCTACACCTTC.

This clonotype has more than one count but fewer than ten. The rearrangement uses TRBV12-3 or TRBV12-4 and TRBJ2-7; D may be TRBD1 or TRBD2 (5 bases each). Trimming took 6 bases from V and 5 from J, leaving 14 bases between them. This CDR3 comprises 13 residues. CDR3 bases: TGTGCCAGCAGGGGGTCAGGGACGCACGAGCAGTACTTC. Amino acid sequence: CASRGSGTHEQYF.

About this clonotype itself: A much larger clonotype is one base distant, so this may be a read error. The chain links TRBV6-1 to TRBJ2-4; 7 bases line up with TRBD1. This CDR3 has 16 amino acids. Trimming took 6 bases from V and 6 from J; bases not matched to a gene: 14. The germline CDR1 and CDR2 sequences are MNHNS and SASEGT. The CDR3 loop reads CASRPAGQVPGNIQYF. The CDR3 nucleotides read TGTGCCAGCAGGCCTGCAGGACAGGTGCCAGGAAACATTCAGTACTTC.

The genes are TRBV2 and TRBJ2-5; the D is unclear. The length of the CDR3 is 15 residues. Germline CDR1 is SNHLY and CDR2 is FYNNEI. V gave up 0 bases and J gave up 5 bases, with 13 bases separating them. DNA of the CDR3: TGTGCCAGCAGTGAAGCCCGCCACCCTGGGGAGACCCAGTACTTC. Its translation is CASSEARHPGETQYF.

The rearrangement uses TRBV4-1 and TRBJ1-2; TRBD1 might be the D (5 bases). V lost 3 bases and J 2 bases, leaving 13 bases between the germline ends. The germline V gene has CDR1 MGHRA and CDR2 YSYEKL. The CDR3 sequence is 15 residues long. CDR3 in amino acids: CASSQTTESNYGYTF. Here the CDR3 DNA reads TGCGCCAGCAGCCAGACGACAGAATCAAACTATGGCTACACCTTC.

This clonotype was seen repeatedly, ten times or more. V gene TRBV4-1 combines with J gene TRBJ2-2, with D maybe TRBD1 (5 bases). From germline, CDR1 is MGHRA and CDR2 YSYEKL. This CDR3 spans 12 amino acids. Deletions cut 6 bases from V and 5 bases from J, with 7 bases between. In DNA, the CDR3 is TGCGCCAGCAGACGGACAACCGGGGAGCTGTTTTTT. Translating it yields CASRRTTGELFF.

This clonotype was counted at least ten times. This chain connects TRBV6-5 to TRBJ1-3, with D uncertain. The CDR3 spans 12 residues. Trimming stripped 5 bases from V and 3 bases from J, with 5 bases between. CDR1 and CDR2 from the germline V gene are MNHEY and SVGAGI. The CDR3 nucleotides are TGTGCCAGCAGTGGCAGTGGAAACACCATATATTTT. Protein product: CASSGSGNTIYF.

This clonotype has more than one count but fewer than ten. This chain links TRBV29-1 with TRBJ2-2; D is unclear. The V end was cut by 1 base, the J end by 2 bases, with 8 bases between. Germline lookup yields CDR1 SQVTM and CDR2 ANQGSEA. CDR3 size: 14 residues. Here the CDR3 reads CSVEVRLNTGELFF. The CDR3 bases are TGCAGCGTTGAAGTTAGGCTCAACACCGGGGAGCTGTTTTTT.

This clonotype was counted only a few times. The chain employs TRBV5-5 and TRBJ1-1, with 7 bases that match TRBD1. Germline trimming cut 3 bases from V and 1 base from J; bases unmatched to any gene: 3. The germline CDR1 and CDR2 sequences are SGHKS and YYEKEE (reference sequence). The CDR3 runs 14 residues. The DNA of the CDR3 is TGTGCCAGCAGCTGGGACAGAAAGAACACTGAAGCTTTCTTT. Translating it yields CASSWDRKNTEAFF.

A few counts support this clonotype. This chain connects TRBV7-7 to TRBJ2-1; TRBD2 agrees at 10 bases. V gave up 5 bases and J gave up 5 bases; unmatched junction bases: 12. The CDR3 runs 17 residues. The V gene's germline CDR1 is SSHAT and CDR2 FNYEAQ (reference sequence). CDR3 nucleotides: TGTGCCAGCAGCCCTCCCCGCGGAGCGGGGGGGGACAATGAGCAGTTCTTC. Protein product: CASSPPRGAGGDNEQFF.

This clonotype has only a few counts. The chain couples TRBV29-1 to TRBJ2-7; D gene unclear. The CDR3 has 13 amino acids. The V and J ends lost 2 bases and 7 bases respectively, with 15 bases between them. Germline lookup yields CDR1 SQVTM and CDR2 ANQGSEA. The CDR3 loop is CSVEIVVSREQYF. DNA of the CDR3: TGCAGCGTTGAAATCGTGGTATCGAGGGAGCAGTACTTC.

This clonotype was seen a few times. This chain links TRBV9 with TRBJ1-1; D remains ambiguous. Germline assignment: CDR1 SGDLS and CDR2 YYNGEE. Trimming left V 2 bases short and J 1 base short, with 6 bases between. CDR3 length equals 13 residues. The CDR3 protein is CASSVGSNTEAFF. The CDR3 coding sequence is TGTGCCAGCAGCGTCGGATCGAACACTGAAGCTTTCTTT.

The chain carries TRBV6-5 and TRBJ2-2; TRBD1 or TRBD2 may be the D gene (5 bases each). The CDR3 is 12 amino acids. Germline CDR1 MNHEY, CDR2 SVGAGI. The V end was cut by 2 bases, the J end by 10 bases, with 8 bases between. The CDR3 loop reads CASSYGTSELFF. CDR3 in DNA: TGTGCCAGCAGTTACGGGACGTCGGAGCTGTTTTTT.

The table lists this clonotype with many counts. CDR3 in DNA: TGTGCCAGCACATTGGGGCTTGGTAACTACGAGCAGTACTTC. Amino acids: CASTLGLGNYEQYF. The chain is built from TRBV12-3 or TRBV12-4 and TRBJ2-7, with a possible D match to TRBD1 (5 bases). Between the trimmed V and J ends, which lost 7 bases and 3 bases, there was a span of 16 bases. The CDR3 is 14 residues long.

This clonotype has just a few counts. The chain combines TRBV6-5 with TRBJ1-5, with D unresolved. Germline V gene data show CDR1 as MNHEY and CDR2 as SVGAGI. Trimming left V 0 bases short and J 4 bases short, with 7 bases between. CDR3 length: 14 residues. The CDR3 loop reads CASSYSNGNQPQHF. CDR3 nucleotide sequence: TGTGCCAGCAGTTACTCGAATGGGAATCAGCCCCAGCATTTT.

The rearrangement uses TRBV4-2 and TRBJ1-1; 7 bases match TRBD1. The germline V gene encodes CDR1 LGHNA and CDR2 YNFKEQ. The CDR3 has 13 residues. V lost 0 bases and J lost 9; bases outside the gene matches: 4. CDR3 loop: CASSQDWGQQAFF. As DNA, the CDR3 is TGTGCCAGCAGCCAAGATTGGGGACAGCAAGCTTTCTTT.

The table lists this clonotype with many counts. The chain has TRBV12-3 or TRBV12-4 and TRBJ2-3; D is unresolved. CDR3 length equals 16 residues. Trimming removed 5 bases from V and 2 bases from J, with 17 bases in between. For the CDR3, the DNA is TGTGCCAGCAGTATGACGTGGTCGACGGACACAGATACGCAGTATTTT. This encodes CASSMTWSTDTDTQYF.

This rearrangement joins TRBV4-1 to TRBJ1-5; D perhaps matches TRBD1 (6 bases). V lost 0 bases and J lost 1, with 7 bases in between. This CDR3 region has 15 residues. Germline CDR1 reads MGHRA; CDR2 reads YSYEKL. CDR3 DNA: TGCGCCAGCAGCCAAGATACAGGGAGCAATCAGCCCCAGCATTTT. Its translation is CASSQDTGSNQPQHF.

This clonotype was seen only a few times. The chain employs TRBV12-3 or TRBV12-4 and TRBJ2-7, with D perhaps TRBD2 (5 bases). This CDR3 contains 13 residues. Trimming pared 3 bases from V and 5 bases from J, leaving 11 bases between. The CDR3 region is CASSFGTRNEQYF. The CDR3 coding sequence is TGTGCCAGCAGTTTTGGAACTAGGAACGAGCAGTACTTC.

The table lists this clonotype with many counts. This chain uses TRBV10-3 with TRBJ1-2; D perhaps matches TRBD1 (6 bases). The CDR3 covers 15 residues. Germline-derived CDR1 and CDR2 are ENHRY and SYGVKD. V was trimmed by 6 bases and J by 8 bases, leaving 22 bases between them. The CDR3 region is CAISLDRPSLIGYTF. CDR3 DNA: TGTGCCATCAGCCTAGACAGGCCCTCCCTGATCGGCTACACCTTC.

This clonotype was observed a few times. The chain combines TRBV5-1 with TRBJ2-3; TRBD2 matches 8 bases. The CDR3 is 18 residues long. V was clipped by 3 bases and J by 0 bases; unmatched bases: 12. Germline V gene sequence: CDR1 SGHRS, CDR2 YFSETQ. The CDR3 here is CASSWGISGVTSTDTQYF. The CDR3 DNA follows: TGCGCCAGCAGCTGGGGTATTAGCGGGGTCACTAGCACAGATACGCAGTATTTT.

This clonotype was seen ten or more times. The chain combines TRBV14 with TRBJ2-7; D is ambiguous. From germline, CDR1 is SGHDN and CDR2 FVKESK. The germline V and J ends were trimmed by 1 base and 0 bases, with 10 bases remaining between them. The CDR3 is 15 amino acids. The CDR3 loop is CASSQAGRSSYEQYF. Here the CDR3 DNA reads TGTGCCAGCAGCCAAGCAGGCAGGAGCTCCTACGAGCAGTACTTC.

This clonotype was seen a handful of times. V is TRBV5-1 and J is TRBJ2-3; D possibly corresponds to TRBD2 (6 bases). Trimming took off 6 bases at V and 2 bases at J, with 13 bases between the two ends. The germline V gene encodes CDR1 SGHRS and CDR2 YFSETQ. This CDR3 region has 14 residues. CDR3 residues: CASMAGGVTDTQYF. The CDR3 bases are TGCGCCAGCATGGCCGGCGGGGTCACAGATACGCAGTATTTT.